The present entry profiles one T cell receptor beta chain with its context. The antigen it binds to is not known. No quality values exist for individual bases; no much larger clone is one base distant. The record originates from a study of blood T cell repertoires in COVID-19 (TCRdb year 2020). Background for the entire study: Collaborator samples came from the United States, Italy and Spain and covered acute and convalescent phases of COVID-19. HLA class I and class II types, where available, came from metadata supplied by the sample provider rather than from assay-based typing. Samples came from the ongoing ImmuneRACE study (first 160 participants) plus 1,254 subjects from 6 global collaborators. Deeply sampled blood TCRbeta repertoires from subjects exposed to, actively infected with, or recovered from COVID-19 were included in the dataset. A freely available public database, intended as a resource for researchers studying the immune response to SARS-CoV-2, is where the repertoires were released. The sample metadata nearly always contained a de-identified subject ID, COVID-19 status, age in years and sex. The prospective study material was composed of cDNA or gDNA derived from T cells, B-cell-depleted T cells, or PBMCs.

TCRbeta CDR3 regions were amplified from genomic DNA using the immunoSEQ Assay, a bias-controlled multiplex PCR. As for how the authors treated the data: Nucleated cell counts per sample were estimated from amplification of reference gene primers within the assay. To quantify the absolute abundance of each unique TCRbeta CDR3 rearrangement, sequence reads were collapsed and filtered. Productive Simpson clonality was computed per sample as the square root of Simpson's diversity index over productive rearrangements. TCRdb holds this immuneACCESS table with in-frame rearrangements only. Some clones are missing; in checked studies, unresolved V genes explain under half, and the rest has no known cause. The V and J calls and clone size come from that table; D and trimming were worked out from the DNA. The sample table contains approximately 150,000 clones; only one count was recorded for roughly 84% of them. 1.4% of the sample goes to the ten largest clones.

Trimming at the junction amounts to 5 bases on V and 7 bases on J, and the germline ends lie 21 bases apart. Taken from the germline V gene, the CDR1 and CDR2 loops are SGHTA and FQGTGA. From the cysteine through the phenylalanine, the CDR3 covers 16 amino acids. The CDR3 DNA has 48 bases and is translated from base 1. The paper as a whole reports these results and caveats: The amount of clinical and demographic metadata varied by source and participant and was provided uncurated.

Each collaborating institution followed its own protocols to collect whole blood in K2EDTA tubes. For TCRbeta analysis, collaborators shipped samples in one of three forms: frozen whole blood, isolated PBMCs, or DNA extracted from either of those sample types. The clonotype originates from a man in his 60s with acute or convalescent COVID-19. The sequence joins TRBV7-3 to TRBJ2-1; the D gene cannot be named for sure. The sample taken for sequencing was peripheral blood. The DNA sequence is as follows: TGTGCCAGCAGCCCGACGCGCGTGGGCAGTACAAATGAGCAGTTCTTC. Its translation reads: CASSPTRVGSTNEQFF.